One sample yielded the 5 T cell receptor beta chains listed below, sequenced in a study of vaccination and CD4 T cells after COVID-19. Sequencing of cultured CD4+ T cell DNA used the Oncomine TCR Beta short-read assay. TCRdb processed the PCR reads anew with MiXCR; each CDR3 protein has one entry. There are 20,000 to 25,000 distinct CDR3 sequences in the sample; approximately 70% occur only once, and about 3.5% lies in the top ten. Their specific antigens are unknown. Indicated treatment: roughly 11-day PBMC culture with coronavirus spike peptide pools or control peptides (ViraFEST assay). Sequencing was carried out using CD4+ T cells from blood, cultured in vitro. All receptors derive from a human donor who had recovered from COVID-19.

In this sample, this clonotype turned up a few times. The chain employs TRBV20-1 and TRBJ2-1; 9 nucleotides agree with TRBD2. This CDR3 spans 12 amino acids. Trimming at V came to 6 bases and at J to 8 bases, leaving 5 bases not matched to a gene. The germline CDR1 and CDR2 sequences are DFQATT and SNEGSKA (reference sequence). The CDR3 sequence: CSALAGFDEQFF. CDR3 DNA: TGCAGTGCCCTAGCGGGGTTTGATGAGCAGTTCTTC.

The chain combines TRBV11-3 with TRBJ2-2; perhaps D is TRBD1 or TRBD2 (6 bases each). With 3 bases removed from V and 7 bases from J, the gap between germline ends came to 15 bases. The length of the CDR3 is 15 residues. Looked up from germline, CDR1 is SGHNT and CDR2 is YENEEA. CDR3 in DNA: TGTGCCAGCAGCTTTAGACGGGGGCCTGGCGGGGAGCTGTTTTTT. It yields the protein CASSFRRGPGGELFF.

The rearrangement joins TRBV12-3 or TRBV12-4 to TRBJ2-2; 7 positions match TRBD2. The CDR3 has 15 amino acids. Trimming at V came to 9 bases and at J to 0 bases, leaving 7 bases not matched to a gene. The CDR3 region has the DNA TGTGCCAGTTCCCCCGCGGGGGCGAACACCGGGGAGCTGTTTTTT. Protein sequence: CASSPAGANTGELFF.

The V call is TRBV6-1, the J call TRBJ1-1; D is undetermined. Germline V gives CDR1 MNHNS, CDR2 SASEGT. Trimming removed 2 bases at V and 4 bases at J, with 11 bases between. The CDR3 is 14 amino acids. The CDR3 region has the DNA TGTGCCAGCAGTGAATATGGGGATGGCACTGAAGCTTTCTTT. Amino acids: CASSEYGDGTEAFF.

This CDR3 reads CASSQDPGGNTIYF. The CDR3 DNA reads TGCGCCAGCAGCCAAGACCCAGGAGGAAACACCATATATTTT. The chain joins TRBV4-3 to TRBJ1-3; the D is unclear. This CDR3 contains 14 residues. V shed 0 bases and J shed 4 bases, with 7 bases lying between them. CDR1 is LGHNA and CDR2 is YSLEER in the germline V gene.